This T cell receptor (beta chain) was identified during a study of blood T cell repertoires in COVID-19. Study information: Spain, Italy and the United States supplied samples that represented acute and convalescent COVID-19. T cells, B-cell-depleted T cells, or PBMCs provided the cDNA or gDNA that served as material.

How the authors handled the data: Using reference gene primer amplification, nucleated cell counts were estimated. Libraries were prepared by immunoSEQ multiplex PCR; TCRdb keeps only in-frame clonotypes and omits some of them. Clonal size and the V and J genes are those of that table, whereas D and trimming came from the DNA. The table has 100,000 to 150,000 clones, approximately 88% seen once. Germline V gene lookup returns CDR1 SGDLS and CDR2 YYNGEE. CDR3 length equals 12 residues. V lost 8 bases to trimming and J lost 5 bases, with 14 bases between them. Sequencing was done on a sample of peripheral blood. The V gene is TRBV9, the J gene TRBJ2-7; maybe TRBD2 (7 bases). The clonotype was recovered from a woman in her thirties who had recovered from COVID-19. The CDR3 nucleotides read TGTGCCAGTCGGGGGGCGGGGAACGAGCAGTACTTC. Encoded protein: CASRGAGNEQYF. The complete variable domain, with remaining parts taken from reference TRBV9 and TRBJ2-7, reads DSGVTQTPKHLITATGQRVTLRCSPRSGDLSVYWYQQSLDQGLQFLIQYYNGEERAKGNILERFSAQQFPDLHSELNLSSLELGDSALYFCASRGAGNEQYFGPGTRLTVT.